These 26 T cell receptor beta chains were sequenced from one sample in a study of blood T cell repertoires in COVID-19. Sequenced by immunoSEQ multiplex PCR; TCRdb stores in-frame clones only, minus some. This sample has some 410,000 clones; over 75% occur once, and the top ten carry around 0.97%. The specimen was PBMCs or T cells enriched from blood (not recorded which). Every receptor here comes from a woman in her 30s with acute COVID-19.

The chain uses TRBV2 and TRBJ1-1; the match to TRBD1 covers 10 bases. Per the germline V gene, CDR1 is SNHLY and CDR2 is FYNNEI. Trimming removed 10 bases from V and 0 bases from J; junction bases left unmatched: 20. The CDR3 length is 19 residues. This CDR3 is CAIHRDRGRLGLMNTEAFF. The CDR3 DNA reads as TGTGCCATTCACCGGGACAGGGGCCGGCTGGGTCTGATGAACACTGAAGCTTTCTTT.

V gene TRBV24-1 combines with J gene TRBJ2-1; TRBD1 agrees at 7 bases. This CDR3 region has 12 residues. Per germline, CDR1 KGHDR and CDR2 SFDVKD. J gave up 5 bases and V 9 bases, and 3 bases lay outside the gene matches. The CDR3 bases are TGTGCCACCGGGGGACAGAACAATGAGCAGTTCTTC. As protein: CATGGQNNEQFF.

This chain joins TRBV4-3 and TRBJ2-3; 12 bases are a match to TRBD2. The CDR3 has 16 amino acids. CDR1 is LGHNA and CDR2 is YSLEER in the germline V gene. V shed 5 bases, J shed 0 bases, and the junction held 3 bases outside the gene matches. This chain's CDR3 is CASSKGTSGSTDTQYF. The CDR3 nucleotides are TGCGCCAGCAGCAAAGGGACTAGCGGGAGCACAGATACGCAGTATTTT.

The V call is TRBV5-6, the J call TRBJ1-2; D remains unclear. The germline CDR1 and CDR2 sequences are SGHDT and YYEEEE. Trimming took off 3 bases at V and 6 bases at J, with 15 bases between the two ends. This CDR3 comprises 14 residues. The CDR3: CASSSPGNRDGYTF. The DNA for the CDR3 is TGTGCCAGCAGCTCACCGGGGAATCGGGATGGCTACACCTTC.

This chain links TRBV7-2 with TRBJ2-5, with 8 bases fitting TRBD2. V gave up 1 base and J gave up 5 bases; unmatched junction bases: 9. Germline CDR1 SGHTA, CDR2 FQGNSA. CDR3 length: 16 residues. CDR3 region: CASSLGALAALETQYF. CDR3 bases: TGTGCCAGCAGCTTAGGGGCACTAGCGGCCCTGGAGACCCAGTACTTC.

V and J are TRBV12-5 and TRBJ1-3; D unclear. V lost 0 bases and J lost 4, with 4 bases in between. Germline V gene sequence: CDR1 LGHNT, CDR2 FRNRAP. This CDR3 spans 13 amino acids. This chain's CDR3 is CASGLVQGNTIYF. Here the CDR3 DNA reads TGTGCTAGTGGTTTGGTTCAGGGAAACACCATATATTTT.

This chain links TRBV6-4 with TRBJ2-1, with a possible D match to TRBD2 (5 bases). The V end lost 6 bases, the J end lost 8 bases, and 17 bases lay between the germline ends. The CDR3 has 14 amino acids. In germline, CDR1 is MRHNA, CDR2 SNTAGT. The CDR3 region has the DNA TGTGCCAGCAGAAAGTTCTTTAACGGGGATGAGCAGTTCTTC. Its translation: CASRKFFNGDEQFF.

The rearrangement uses TRBV4-2 and TRBJ2-7, with D possibly TRBD1 on 5 matching bases. This CDR3 spans 15 amino acids. The ends were cut back, 0 bases at V and 0 bases at J, with 9 bases in the middle. Germline V gives CDR1 LGHNA, CDR2 YNFKEQ. The CDR3 bases are TGTGCCAGCAGCCAAGATCCAGGGCCCTCCTACGAGCAGTACTTC. Translation gives CASSQDPGPSYEQYF.

This chain links TRBV5-1 with TRBJ2-7; D call uncertain. The CDR3 is made up of 14 amino acids. CDR1 and CDR2 (germline): SGHRS, YFSETQ. The V end lost 4 bases, the J end lost 3 bases, and 14 bases lay between the germline ends. The CDR3: CASSVGLMVYEQYF. CDR3 DNA: TGCGCCAGCAGCGTGGGCCTAATGGTCTACGAGCAGTACTTC.

The chain recombines TRBV24-1 with TRBJ1-2; TRBD1 matches 10 bases. CDR1 and CDR2 (germline): KGHDR, SFDVKD. The ends lost 2 bases at V and 6 bases at J; junction bases unmatched: 5. The CDR3 contains 15 residues. CDR3 in DNA: TGTGCCACCAGTGATTCCGGGACAGGGGTACATGGCTACACCTTC. Protein: CATSDSGTGVHGYTF.

This clone has more than one count but fewer than ten. The J gene is TRBJ2-5, the V gene TRBV9, with a tentative D call TRBD2 (7 bases). CDR1 and CDR2 from the germline V gene are SGDLS and YYNGEE. This CDR3 region has 17 residues. Trimming shortened V by 0 bases and J by 5 bases, and 20 bases separated the two germline ends. The CDR3 DNA reads TGTGCCAGCAGCGTAGGCTTGGCGGGGGCCGAGGTGGAGACCCAGTACTTC. Protein sequence: CASSVGLAGAEVETQYF. Based on the CDR3 plus reference TRBV9 and TRBJ2-5, the full variable domain is DSGVTQTPKHLITATGQRVTLRCSPRSGDLSVYWYQQSLDQGLQFLIQYYNGEERAKGNILERFSAQQFPDLHSELNLSSLELGDSALYFCASSVGLAGAEVETQYFGPGTRLLVL.

The chain has TRBV10-2 and TRBJ1-6, with D maybe TRBD1 (6 bases). This CDR3 is 14 amino acids long. CDR1 WSHSY and CDR2 SAAADI come from the germline V gene. V dropped 6 bases and J dropped 9 bases, with 15 bases sitting between them. The CDR3 here is CASSPQGWGSPLHF. The CDR3 nucleotides read TGCGCCAGCAGCCCACAGGGTTGGGGTTCACCCCTCCACTTT.

The chain combines TRBV7-2 with TRBJ2-3; the D gene is possibly TRBD2 (6 bases). The CDR3 runs to 16 residues. Germline-derived CDR1 and CDR2 are SGHTA and FQGNSA. Trimming shortened V by 1 base and J by 2 bases, and 13 bases separated the two germline ends. CDR3 protein: CASSLGGRTDTDTQYF. The CDR3 region has the DNA TGTGCCAGCAGCTTAGGGGGGAGGACGGACACAGATACGCAGTATTTT.

This clone was seen once. This chain links TRBV5-6 with TRBJ1-6, with 9 bases identical to TRBD1. J lost 9 bases, V lost 1 base, and 5 bases had no gene match. CDR1 and CDR2 from the germline V gene are SGHDT and YYEEEE. This CDR3 contains 15 residues. CDR3 in DNA: TGTGCCAGCAGCTTGACAGGGGGCGCGAGTTCACCCCTCCACTTT. This translates into CASSLTGGASSPLHF.

This chain connects TRBV21-1 to TRBJ1-3. TRBV21-1 is shown as a pseudogene. This CDR3 region has 15 residues. The DNA of the CDR3 is TGTGCCACCCGCGGCGTGACTCACTCTGGAAACACCATATATTTT. This codes for CATRGVTHSGNTIYF.

This clone was detected once. The rearrangement uses TRBV14 and TRBJ2-1; TRBD2 matches at 9 bases. The germline gives CDR1 SGHDN, CDR2 FVKESK. The CDR3 is 16 residues long. V gave up 4 bases and J gave up 8 bases; unmatched junction bases: 12. The CDR3 nucleotides read TGTGCCAGCAGCCGCGTGCGGGGGGGCCTGAGCGATGAGCAGTTCTTC. Translated, it gives CASSRVRGGLSDEQFF.

This sequence joins TRBV5-8 and TRBJ2-7; TRBD2 might be the D (5 bases). Germline V gene sequence: CDR1 SGHTS, CDR2 YDEGEE. The ends were cut back, 6 bases at V and 4 bases at J, with 17 bases in the middle. The CDR3 totals 14 residues. As DNA, the CDR3 is TGTGCCAGCACCCGAGGGAGTGGGTCTTACGAGCAGTACTTC. Translating it yields CASTRGSGSYEQYF.

The chain carries TRBV28 and TRBJ2-7; 9 nucleotides line up with TRBD1. The CDR3 is 14 residues long. The ends lost 5 bases at V and 4 bases at J; junction bases unmatched: 6. Germline loops: CDR1 MDHEN, CDR2 SYDVKM. The CDR3 is CASSLTGTGYEQYF. The CDR3 region has the DNA TGTGCCAGCAGTCTAACCGGGACAGGGTACGAGCAGTACTTC.

The rearrangement uses TRBV5-1 and TRBJ1-4; TRBD1 is a possible D gene (6 bases). V dropped 2 bases and J dropped 3 bases, with 11 bases sitting between them. The CDR3 loop spans 15 amino acids. Germline V gives CDR1 SGHRS, CDR2 YFSETQ. The CDR3 region has the DNA TGCGCCAGCAGCTTCCTAGGGGGGGCTAATGAAAAACTGTTTTTT. This gives the protein CASSFLGGANEKLFF.

The V call is TRBV5-1, the J call TRBJ1-1; no clear D. Germline V gene lookup returns CDR1 SGHRS and CDR2 YFSETQ. V lost 0 bases and J 0 bases, leaving 9 bases between the germline ends. CDR3 length: 15 amino acids. The CDR3 protein is CASSLGTGMNTEAFF. CDR3 DNA: TGCGCCAGCAGCTTGGGGACGGGAATGAACACTGAAGCTTTCTTT.

The sample holds one count of this clone. V gene TRBV2 combines with J gene TRBJ1-5, with 10 bases lining up with TRBD1. The length of the CDR3 is 14 residues. Per germline, CDR1 SNHLY and CDR2 FYNNEI. V shed 6 bases and J 5 bases; nucleotides not matched to a gene: 4. The chain's CDR3 is CASSRDRGYQPQHF. The DNA of the CDR3 is TGTGCCAGCAGCCGGGACAGGGGTTATCAGCCCCAGCATTTT.

This clone was recorded a few times. The rearrangement joins TRBV7-9 to TRBJ2-7; 11 bases line up with TRBD1. This CDR3 comprises 15 residues. J gave up 4 bases and V 1 base, and 3 bases lay outside the gene matches. Germline loops: CDR1 SEHNR, CDR2 FQNEAQ (reference sequence). The CDR3 is CASSLEGDRGYEQYF. The CDR3 DNA reads as TGTGCCAGCAGCTTAGAGGGGGACAGGGGGTACGAGCAGTACTTC. Drawing the rest from reference TRBV7-9 and TRBJ2-7, the complete variable domain is DTGVSQNPRHKITKRGQNVTFRCDPISEHNRLYWYRQTLGQGPEFLTYFQNEAQLEKSRLLSDRFSAERPKGSFSTLEIQRTEQGDSAMYLCASSLEGDRGYEQYFGPGTRLTVT.

The chain couples TRBV6-1 to TRBJ2-2; 14 bases line up with TRBD2. With 3 bases clipped from V and 7 bases from J, the junction kept 16 bases outside the gene matches. This CDR3 is 20 amino acids long. Looked up from germline, CDR1 is MNHNS and CDR2 is SASEGT. Here the CDR3 DNA reads TGTGCCAGCAGTGACCCGGGACTAGCGGGGGCGTCACCTCAGGGCGGGGAGCTGTTTTTT. This gives the protein CASSDPGLAGASPQGGELFF.

V and J are TRBV6-1 and TRBJ2-3; 9 bases fit TRBD2. The trim removed 4 bases at V and 1 base at J, leaving 6 bases unmatched. Germline-derived CDR1 and CDR2 are MNHNS and SASEGT. The CDR3 runs 16 residues. CDR3 sequence (DNA): TGTGCCAGCAGTGCATCGGCTAGCGGGGGCACAGATACGCAGTATTTT. Translating gives CASSASASGGTDTQYF.

V gene TRBV7-2 combines with J gene TRBJ2-1; 9 bases line up with TRBD1. This CDR3 has 19 amino acids. CDR1 is SGHTA and CDR2 is FQGNSA in the germline V gene. With 0 bases clipped from V and 0 bases from J, the junction kept 9 bases outside the gene matches. CDR3 sequence: CASSLAGTGPLGSYNEQFF. DNA of the CDR3: TGTGCCAGCAGCTTAGCCGGGACAGGGCCCTTGGGCTCCTACAATGAGCAGTTCTTC.

The chain recombines TRBV7-2 with TRBJ2-1, with D possibly being TRBD2 (6 bases). Germline-derived CDR1 and CDR2 are SGHTA and FQGNSA. CDR3 size: 15 residues. V lost 3 bases and J 4 bases, leaving 13 bases between the germline ends. This chain's CDR3 is CASSFSGDWYNEQFF. The CDR3, as DNA: TGTGCCAGCAGCTTCTCTGGGGACTGGTACAATGAGCAGTTCTTC.